This record looks at one T cell receptor (beta chain) sequence and its context. Its antigen is unknown. No quality values exist for individual bases; no much larger clone is one base distant. The data originate from a study of blood T cell repertoires in COVID-19 (dated by TCRdb to 2020 to 2021). Broadly, across the study: Samples from collaborators originated in the United States, Italy and Spain and spanned both the acute and convalescent phases of COVID-19. The material from the prospective study consisted of cDNA or gDNA derived from T cells, B-cell-depleted T cells, or PBMCs. Deeply sampled blood TCRbeta repertoires from subjects exposed to, actively infected with, or recovered from COVID-19 were included in the dataset. The repertoires were released in a freely available public database meant as a resource for research on the immune response to SARS-CoV-2. Samples were obtained from the ongoing ImmuneRACE study (first 160 participants) and from approximately 1,200 subjects provided by 6 global collaborators. Sample metadata almost always included a de-identified subject ID, COVID-19 status, age in years and sex. Where available, HLA class I and class II types were taken from metadata supplied by the sample provider and were not determined by assay-based typing.

TCRbeta CDR3 regions were amplified from genomic DNA by means of the immunoSEQ Assay, a bias-controlled multiplex PCR. In the source study's methods: The number of nucleated cells in each sample was estimated by amplification of reference gene primers within the assay. To quantify the absolute abundance of each unique TCRbeta CDR3 rearrangement, sequence reads were collapsed and filtered. For each sample, productive Simpson clonality was calculated by taking the square root of Simpson's diversity index across productive rearrangements. TCRdb took over this immuneACCESS table, retaining in-frame rearrangements with V and J assigned. Such tables are incomplete; in checked studies, under half of the missing clones stem from an unresolved V gene, and the remainder is unexplained. The V and J calls and clone size were taken over from that table, and D and trimming were inferred from the DNA. For this sample there are 200,000 or so clones; 88% appear just once. Less than 2% of the sample rests with the top ten.

Collaborating institutions collected whole blood in K2EDTA tubes following their own protocols. For TCRbeta analysis, collaborators shipped samples as frozen whole blood, isolated PBMCs, or DNA extracted from either of those sample types. The CDR3 sequence holds 12 residues, the cysteine and phenylalanine included. The DNA shown is the 36-base CDR3, in frame from base 1. Based on the germline V gene (reference sequence), the CDR1 and CDR2 sequences are SGHNT and YYREEE. V gives up 7 bases and J gives up 0 bases, and the segment between their germline ends measures 8 bases. General findings and caveats noted by the study authors: How much clinical and demographic metadata was included differed by source and by participant, and the metadata was provided uncurated.

The rearrangement combines TRBV5-4 with TRBJ2-7; a confident D gene designation cannot be given. The source is a man aged 65 to 79 with acute or convalescent COVID-19. Sequencing used peripheral blood. The CDR3 reads as follows: CASGPSSYEQYF. The bases are TGTGCCAGCGGGCCCAGCTCCTACGAGCAGTACTTC.